The 26 T cell receptor beta chains reported below all come from one sample, sequenced in a study of blood T cell repertoires in COVID-19. Assay used: immunoSEQ multiplex PCR; TCRdb lists only in-frame clones, some missing. The profile shows about 100,000 clones, approximately 88% of them singletons. The sample taken for sequencing was peripheral blood. The source is a human donor in a cohort sampled during active COVID-19.

Only a few counts were recorded for this clone. This chain links TRBV28 with TRBJ2-7; D is perhaps TRBD2 (6 bases). V was clipped by 6 bases and J by 3 bases, with 24 bases between them. Per germline, CDR1 MDHEN and CDR2 SYDVKM. The CDR3 extends over 17 amino acids. CDR3 DNA sequence: TGTGCCAGCAGAAAGGGTGTCTGGGAGGAGTACGTCTACGAGCAGTACTTC. Residues: CASRKGVWEEYVYEQYF.

This rearrangement joins TRBV5-1 to TRBJ2-1, with a tentative D call TRBD2 (6 bases). CDR3 length: 14 amino acids. V was shortened by 0 bases and J by 7 bases, with 11 bases between the two germline ends. Germline V gene lookup returns CDR1 SGHRS and CDR2 YFSETQ. As DNA, the CDR3 is TGCGCCAGCAGCTTGGTTGGAGGGGAGAATGAGCAGTTCTTC. As protein: CASSLVGGENEQFF.

The chain is built from TRBV27 and TRBJ2-1; TRBD2 agrees at 15 bases. The CDR3 runs to 17 residues. Germline CDR1 and CDR2: MNHEY and SMNVEV (reference sequence). The V gene end was trimmed by 5 bases and the J gene end by 3 bases; junction bases not matched to a gene: 5. The CDR3 DNA is TGTGCCAGCAGTGGACTAGCGGGGGGGCTCCTCTACAATGAGCAGTTCTTC. This gives the protein CASSGLAGGLLYNEQFF.

This clone was observed a few times. The chain couples TRBV7-8 to TRBJ2-3; 9 nucleotides line up with TRBD2. This CDR3 is 14 amino acids long. Unmatched junction bases numbered 2, after V lost 1 base and J lost 6 bases. Germline lookup yields CDR1 SGHVS and CDR2 FQNEAQ. CDR3 region: CASSLGGGGDTQYF. DNA for the CDR3: TGTGCCAGCAGCTTAGGCGGGGGGGGCGATACGCAGTATTTT.

The chain is built from TRBV4-1 and TRBJ2-3, with TRBD1 identical over 8 bases. From germline, CDR1 is MGHRA and CDR2 YSYEKL. With 1 base clipped from V and 1 base from J, the junction kept 7 bases outside the gene matches. This CDR3 is 17 amino acids long. The CDR3 DNA reads as TGCGCCAGCAGCCAAGGCCCTACAGGGGGTGGCACAGATACGCAGTATTTT. Protein product: CASSQGPTGGGTDTQYF.

The V and J genes are TRBV29-1 and TRBJ1-1; the D gene is possibly TRBD1 (6 bases). Germline-derived CDR1 and CDR2 are SQVTM and ANQGSEA. V shed 4 bases and J shed 4 bases, with 13 bases lying between them. This CDR3 contains 13 residues. DNA of the CDR3: TGCAGCGTTGCTCTGGGGGCGGGCACTGAAGCTTTCTTT. This gives the protein CSVALGAGTEAFF.

This chain uses TRBV19 with TRBJ1-5, with D uncertain. V was trimmed by 4 bases and J by 5 bases, leaving 12 bases between them. This CDR3 is built from 14 residues. Germline CDR1 LNHDA, CDR2 SQIVND (reference sequence). CDR3 DNA: TGTGCCAGTAGTAAGGGAGTAGTCGATCAGCCCCAGCATTTT. Protein sequence: CASSKGVVDQPQHF.

In this sample, this clone turned up once. This chain joins TRBV9 and TRBJ2-1; possibly TRBD2 for D (5 bases). The germline V gene encodes CDR1 SGDLS and CDR2 YYNGEE. Trimming removed 4 bases at V and 0 bases at J, with 11 bases between. The CDR3 has 15 residues. The DNA of the CDR3 is TGTGCCAGCAGCCGTAGTGGGAGCTCCTACAATGAGCAGTTCTTC. Amino acid sequence: CASSRSGSSYNEQFF.

This clone came up a few times. The rearrangement joins TRBV11-3 to TRBJ2-5, with D perhaps matching TRBD2 (6 bases). Germline lookup yields CDR1 SGHNT and CDR2 YENEEA. This CDR3 is built from 13 residues. Deletions cut 5 bases from V and 4 bases from J, with 11 bases between. This CDR3 reads CASSPYGGETQYF. The CDR3, as DNA: TGTGCCAGCAGCCCGTACGGGGGAGAGACCCAGTACTTC. Filled out from reference TRBV11-3 and TRBJ2-5, the complete variable domain reads EAGVVQSPRYKIIEKKQPVAFWCNPISGHNTLYWYLQNLGQGPELLIRYENEEAVDDSQLPKDRFSAERLKGVDSTLKIQPAELGDSAVYLCASSPYGGETQYFGPGTRLLVL.

The genes are TRBV11-3 and TRBJ2-7; D is undetermined. The V gene's germline CDR1 is SGHNT and CDR2 YENEEA. The V gene lost 0 bases and the J gene lost 6 bases, with 9 bases spanning the gap. The CDR3 is made up of 13 amino acids. In DNA form, the CDR3 reads TGTGCCAGCAGCTTAGAGTACCCAGGCGAGCAGTACTTC. Its protein is CASSLEYPGEQYF.

The rearrangement uses TRBV2 and TRBJ2-7; 8 bases are a match to TRBD1. The ends lost 2 bases at V and 6 bases at J; junction bases unmatched: 12. Germline V lookup: CDR1 SNHLY, CDR2 FYNNEI. The CDR3 spans 16 residues. DNA of the CDR3: TGTGCCAGCAGTGAATTCAAACCCGGGACAGGTGCCGAGCAGTACTTC. Its translation: CASSEFKPGTGAEQYF. Together with reference TRBV2 and TRBJ2-7, the CDR3 gives the full variable domain: EPEVTQTPSHQVTQMGQEVILRCVPISNHLYFYWYRQILGQKVEFLVSFYNNEISEKSEIFDDQFSVERPDGSNFTLKIRSTKLEDSAMYFCASSEFKPGTGAEQYFGPGTRLTVT.

This chain joins TRBV18 and TRBJ2-2, with D tentatively TRBD2 (5 bases). This CDR3 is 17 amino acids long. The germline V gene has CDR1 KGHSH and CDR2 LQKENI. The ends were cut back, 0 bases at V and 0 bases at J, with 11 bases in the middle. CDR3 residues: CASSPPGKGSNTGELFF. The CDR3 bases are TGTGCCAGCTCACCACCCGGGAAAGGGTCGAACACCGGGGAGCTGTTTTTT. Filled out from reference TRBV18 and TRBJ2-2, the complete variable domain reads NAGVMQNPRHLVRRRGQEARLRCSPMKGHSHVYWYRQLPEEGLKFMVYLQKENIIDESGMPKERFSAEFPKEGPSILRIQQVVRGDSAAYFCASSPPGKGSNTGELFFGEGSRLTVL.

In this sample, this clone turned up once. V usage is TRBV9 and J usage is TRBJ1-4; 9 nucleotides line up with TRBD1. Trimming removed 4 bases from V and 3 bases from J; junction bases left unmatched: 4. CDR3 size: 15 residues. Germline V CDR1 and CDR2: SGDLS, YYNGEE. In DNA, the CDR3 is TGTGCCAGCAGCCCGGGACAGGGTCCTAATGAAAAACTGTTTTTT. Its protein is CASSPGQGPNEKLFF.

The chain joins TRBV27 to TRBJ1-2; no firm D call. V lost 7 bases, J lost 2 bases, and 17 bases lay in between. The CDR3 runs to 15 residues. CDR1 and CDR2 from the germline V gene are MNHEY and SMNVEV (reference sequence). CDR3 loop: CASTSSPAQNYGYTF. The CDR3 nucleotides read TGTGCCAGCACGTCGTCTCCCGCACAGAACTATGGCTACACCTTC.

V gene TRBV27 combines with J gene TRBJ2-7; D may be TRBD1 (6 bases). Per the germline V gene, CDR1 is MNHEY and CDR2 is SMNVEV (reference sequence). The V gene lost 2 bases and the J gene lost 2 bases, with 13 bases spanning the gap. The CDR3 has 15 amino acids. The CDR3 coding sequence is TGTGCCAGCAGTTTAGAAAACAGGGTAACCTACGAGCAGTACTTC. It yields the protein CASSLENRVTYEQYF.

The chain employs TRBV7-9 and TRBJ2-1; 9 nucleotides align to TRBD2. The CDR3 sequence is 18 residues long. Germline lookup yields CDR1 SEHNR and CDR2 FQNEAQ (reference sequence). V lost 1 base, J lost 6 bases, and 13 bases stayed unmatched. The CDR3 loop reads CASSLGGGRGTGSNEQFF. CDR3 nucleotides: TGTGCCAGCAGCTTAGGGGGCGGGAGGGGAACTGGGAGCAATGAGCAGTTCTTC. Using reference TRBV7-9 and TRBJ2-1 for the parts outside the CDR3, the full variable domain is DTGVSQNPRHKITKRGQNVTFRCDPISEHNRLYWYRQTLGQGPEFLTYFQNEAQLEKSRLLSDRFSAERPKGSFSTLEIQRTEQGDSAMYLCASSLGGGRGTGSNEQFFGPGTRLTVL.

The chain has TRBV5-5 and TRBJ2-7; 8 positions match TRBD1. The CDR3 consists of 15 residues. Germline assignment: CDR1 SGHKS and CDR2 YYEKEE (reference sequence). The V segment lost 3 bases and the J segment 3 bases; nucleotides outside the gene matches: 8. The CDR3 bases are TGTGCCAGCAGCTACCGGGACAGGACAAGCTACGAGCAGTACTTC. It is translated as CASSYRDRTSYEQYF.

This sequence joins TRBV6-5 and TRBJ1-1; 8 bases match TRBD1. The CDR3 has 12 amino acids. The germline V gene has CDR1 MNHEY and CDR2 SVGAGI. V shed 6 bases, J shed 10 bases, and the junction held 7 bases outside the gene matches. CDR3 sequence reads: CASSTAGTGAFF. CDR3 DNA sequence: TGTGCCAGCAGCACCGCCGGGACAGGAGCTTTCTTT.

The chain combines TRBV5-6 with TRBJ2-7; a possible D gene is TRBD1 (8 bases). Deletions cut 5 bases from V and 2 bases from J, with 14 bases between. Germline V lookup: CDR1 SGHDT, CDR2 YYEEEE. The CDR3 totals 14 residues. The CDR3 DNA reads TGTGCCAGCAGTCCTACAGGGGGGGCCTACGAGCAGTACTTC. This codes for CASSPTGGAYEQYF.

The J gene is TRBJ2-7, the V gene TRBV2, with 11 bases matching TRBD1. V shed 7 bases and J 4 bases; nucleotides not matched to a gene: 6. Germline loops: CDR1 SNHLY, CDR2 FYNNEI. CDR3 length: 14 amino acids. The chain's CDR3 is CASNEDRGLYEQYF. DNA of the CDR3: TGTGCCAGCAATGAGGACAGGGGGCTTTACGAGCAGTACTTC.

The V call is TRBV5-1, the J call TRBJ1-6, with D possibly TRBD1 on 5 matching bases. CDR1 is SGHRS and CDR2 is YFSETQ in the germline V gene. V was trimmed by 0 bases and J by 14 bases, leaving 15 bases between them. CDR3 length equals 14 residues. The CDR3 sequence: CASSLDSGVPALHF. CDR3 bases: TGCGCCAGCAGCTTGGATTCGGGGGTCCCGGCCCTCCACTTT.

The rearrangement links TRBV29-1 to TRBJ2-3, with D possibly matching TRBD2 (5 bases). The CDR3 runs to 11 residues. Germline V gene lookup returns CDR1 SQVTM and CDR2 ANQGSEA. V was cut by 8 bases and J by 6 bases, with 12 bases left in between. CDR3 DNA: TGCAGCATTATGAGGGCCGATACGCAGTATTTT. It translates to CSIMRADTQYF.

This rearrangement joins TRBV29-1 to TRBJ1-2; D is perhaps TRBD1 (5 bases). Germline CDR1 and CDR2: SQVTM and ANQGSEA. The CDR3 contains 13 residues. V was clipped by 0 bases and J by 6 bases, with 11 bases between them. The CDR3 reads CSVEDGGVDGYTF. In DNA form, the CDR3 reads TGCAGCGTTGAAGACGGAGGGGTTGATGGCTACACCTTC.

The genes are TRBV2 and TRBJ2-3; 11 bases align to TRBD2. Germline assignment: CDR1 SNHLY and CDR2 FYNNEI. CDR3 size: 21 residues. The ends lost 3 bases at V and 0 bases at J; junction bases unmatched: 17. The CDR3 coding sequence is TGTGCCAGCAGTGAGACCGGGACTAGCGGAGGGAGCCCTTGGAGCACAGATACGCAGTATTTT. Amino acid sequence: CASSETGTSGGSPWSTDTQYF.

V and J are TRBV6-6 and TRBJ1-1; D uncertain. The CDR3 length is 14 residues. Germline CDR1 is MNHNY and CDR2 is SVGAGI (reference sequence). The V gene lost 6 bases and the J gene lost 5 bases, with 16 bases spanning the gap. The CDR3 loop is CASRRESVETEAFF. CDR3 nucleotides: TGTGCCAGCAGACGGGAGTCAGTCGAGACTGAAGCTTTCTTT.

This clone was detected only once. The CDR3 coding sequence is TGTGCCAGCAACCCCTGGCGGAACTATGGCTACACCTTC. It codes for CASNPWRNYGYTF. The chain couples TRBV28 to TRBJ1-2; D remains unclear. CDR3 length: 13 residues. Trimming pared 7 bases from V and 2 bases from J, leaving 11 bases between. Per the germline V gene, CDR1 is MDHEN and CDR2 is SYDVKM.